This T cell receptor (beta chain) was captured by sequencing in a study of cytomegalovirus exposure and HLA in healthy donors. The study, taken as a whole, reports: CMV antigen specificity of a few CMV-associated chains was confirmed in vitro. The authors enumerated around 150 TCR beta chains as linked to cytomegalovirus. Donors were assumed by presence/absence analyses to have roughly uniform sequencing depth.

As for this clone: Its antigen is unidentified.

The length of the CDR3 is 17 residues. The V end lost 2 bases, the J end lost 8 bases, and 22 bases lay between the germline ends. CDR1 LNHDA and CDR2 SQIVND come from the germline V gene (reference sequence). Both 60 Vbeta primers and 13 Jbeta primers went into the PCR. Sequencing used immunoSEQ multiplex PCR; TCRdb keeps in-frame clones, though not all of them. This table has 150,000 to 200,000 clones, more than 75% appearing once. Sample: PBMCs. V and J are TRBV19 and TRBJ2-1, with D perhaps TRBD1 (8 bases). The source of this sequence is a woman aged 35 to 49 in good health and CMV-seronegative. The CDR3 region has the DNA TGTGCCAGTAGTATATCTGGGGGGGCAGGGGGCGGGGATGAGCAGTTCTTC. Its protein product is CASSISGGAGGGDEQFF.